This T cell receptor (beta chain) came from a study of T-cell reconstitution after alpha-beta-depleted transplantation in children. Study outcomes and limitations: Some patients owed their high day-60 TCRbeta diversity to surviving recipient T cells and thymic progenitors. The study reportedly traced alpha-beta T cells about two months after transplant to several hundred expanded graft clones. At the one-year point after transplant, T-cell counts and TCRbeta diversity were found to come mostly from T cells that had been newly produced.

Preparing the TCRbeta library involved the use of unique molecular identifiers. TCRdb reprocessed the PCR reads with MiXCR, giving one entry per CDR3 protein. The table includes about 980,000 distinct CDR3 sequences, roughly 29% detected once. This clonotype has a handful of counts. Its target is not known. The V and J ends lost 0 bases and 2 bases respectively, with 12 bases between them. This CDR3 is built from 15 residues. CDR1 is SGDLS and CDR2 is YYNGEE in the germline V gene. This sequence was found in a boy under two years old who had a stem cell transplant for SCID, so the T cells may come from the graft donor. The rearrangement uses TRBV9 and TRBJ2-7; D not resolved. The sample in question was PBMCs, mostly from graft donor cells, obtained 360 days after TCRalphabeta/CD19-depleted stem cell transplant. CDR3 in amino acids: CASSVVGPRTYEQYF. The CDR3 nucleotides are TGTGCCAGCAGCGTAGTTGGGCCGAGGACCTACGAGCAGTACTTC.